The clone carrying this T cell receptor (beta chain) was detected ten times or more. This CDR3 contains 15 residues. Trimming shortened V by 6 bases and J by 7 bases, and 19 bases separated the two germline ends. The germline CDR1 and CDR2 sequences are MDHEN and SYDVKM. Time point in this sample: patch test 1, 2 weeks after DPC sensitization. The treatment was: therapeutic diphenylcyclopropenone sensitization with weekly scalp DPC. The record originates from a study of human T cells and chemical hapten exposure. TCRdb analysed the RACE reads with MiXCR anew, one entry per CDR3 protein. The table lists 300,000 to 450,000 distinct CDR3 sequences, 4% to 5.5% of them singletons.

The source is a woman between 50 and 59 years old with alopecia areata. Some clones in this sample may be carry-over from other donors' samples. The genes are TRBV28 and TRBJ2-1; possible D gene TRBD1, 5 bases. Sequencing used whole blood, obtained in connection with sensitization to the hapten diphenylcyclopropenone (DPC). CDR3 in amino acids: CASSRVRVSVNEQFF. The CDR3 coding sequence is TGTGCCAGCAGCAGGGTGAGAGTTTCGGTAAATGAGCAGTTCTTC.